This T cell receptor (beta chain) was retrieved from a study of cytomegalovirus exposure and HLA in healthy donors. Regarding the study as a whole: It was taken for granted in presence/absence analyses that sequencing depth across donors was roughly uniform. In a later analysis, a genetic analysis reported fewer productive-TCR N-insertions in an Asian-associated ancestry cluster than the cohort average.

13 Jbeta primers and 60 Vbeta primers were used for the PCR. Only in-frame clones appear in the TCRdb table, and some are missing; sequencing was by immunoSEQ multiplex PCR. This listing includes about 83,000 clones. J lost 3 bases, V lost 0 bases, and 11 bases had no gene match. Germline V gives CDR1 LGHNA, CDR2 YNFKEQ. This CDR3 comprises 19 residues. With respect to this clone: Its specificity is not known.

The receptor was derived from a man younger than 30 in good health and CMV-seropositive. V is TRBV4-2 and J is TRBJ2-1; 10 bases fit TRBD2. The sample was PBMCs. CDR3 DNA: TGTGCCAGCAGCCAAGAAATGGCTAGCGGGGGTTGGGGCTACAATGAGCAGTTCTTC. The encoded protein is CASSQEMASGGWGYNEQFF.